The 30 T cell receptor beta chains below come from one sample, sequenced in a study of early T cells in non-severe SARS-CoV-2 infection. TCRdb used MiXCR to reprocess the 5' RACE reads, holding one entry per CDR3 protein. The data show tens of thousands of distinct CDR3 sequences, 16% seen once. This material consisted of whole blood, taken at baseline. The receptors here all came from an adult who was a healthcare worker with PCR-confirmed SARS-CoV-2 infection or an uninfected control (not recorded which).

In this sample, this clonotype turned up a few times. V is TRBV4-1 and J is TRBJ1-6, with D possibly being TRBD1 (5 bases). The CDR3 contains 15 residues. V lost 1 base and J 9 bases, leaving 13 bases between the germline ends. CDR1 and CDR2 from the germline V gene are MGHRA and YSYEKL. The CDR3 is CASSQVPGLLSPLHF. In DNA form, the CDR3 reads TGCGCCAGCAGCCAAGTTCCAGGGCTGCTTTCACCCCTCCACTTT.

This clonotype was detected a few times. The CDR3 reads CASSPGEPNIQYF. DNA for the CDR3: TGTGCCAGCAGCCCGGGGGAGCCTAACATTCAGTACTTC. The rearrangement joins TRBV12-3 or TRBV12-4 to TRBJ2-4, with a weak D call TRBD2 (6 bases). The CDR3 totals 13 residues. The V gene lost 6 bases and the J gene lost 7 bases, with 13 bases spanning the gap.

V gene TRBV27 combines with J gene TRBJ2-3; D gene unclear. Between the trimmed V and J ends, which lost 6 bases and 2 bases, there was a span of 12 bases. The CDR3 is 14 residues long. The germline CDR1 and CDR2 sequences are MNHEY and SMNVEV (reference sequence). CDR3 sequence (DNA): TGTGCCAGCAGCCTACGGCCAATCACAGATACGCAGTATTTT. Encoded protein: CASSLRPITDTQYF.

This clonotype was counted many times. The genes are TRBV12-3 or TRBV12-4 and TRBJ1-4; perhaps TRBD1 as D (5 bases). CDR3 length: 13 residues. The V and J ends lost 6 bases and 8 bases respectively, with 13 bases between them. CDR3 amino acids: CASSPGTVEKLFF. Here the CDR3 DNA reads TGTGCCAGCAGCCCCGGGACGGTCGAAAAACTGTTTTTT.

This clonotype has just a few counts. The V and J genes are TRBV20-1 and TRBJ2-1, with D possibly matching TRBD2 (5 bases). Per the germline V gene, CDR1 is DFQATT and CDR2 is SNEGSKA (reference sequence). Trimming pared 3 bases from V and 7 bases from J, leaving 16 bases between. The CDR3 has 14 amino acids. CDR3 amino acids: CSASDEGSGNEQFF. For the CDR3, the DNA is TGCAGTGCTAGTGACGAGGGCTCGGGGAATGAGCAGTTCTTC.

The chain combines TRBV20-1 with TRBJ1-2; D possibly corresponds to TRBD1 (5 bases). Trimming pared 6 bases from V and 7 bases from J, leaving 18 bases between. The germline gives CDR1 DFQATT, CDR2 SNEGSKA (reference sequence). There are 13 residues in the CDR3. The CDR3, as DNA: TGCAGTGCCTTGAGGCGGGGGGTAGTTGGCTACACCTTC. This encodes CSALRRGVVGYTF.

V gene TRBV6-9 combines with J gene TRBJ1-6; no reliable D call. The V gene lost 1 base and the J gene lost 8 bases, with 15 bases spanning the gap. Germline values: CDR1 MNHGY, CDR2 SVAAGI. This CDR3 comprises 16 residues. The CDR3 DNA follows: TGTGCCAGCAGTTATTATCCCGAGTTAATGGATTCACCCCTCCACTTT. Translating it yields CASSYYPELMDSPLHF.

This clonotype was observed a handful of times. V and J are TRBV12-3 or TRBV12-4 and TRBJ2-5; the match to TRBD1 covers 7 bases. The CDR3 covers 13 residues. With 10 bases clipped from V and 5 bases from J, the junction kept 10 bases outside the gene matches. The CDR3 region is CATTLQGSETQYF. DNA for the CDR3: TGTGCCACAACCTTACAGGGGAGCGAGACCCAGTACTTC.

V usage is TRBV6-6 and J usage is TRBJ2-3, with D unclear. Germline lookup yields CDR1 MNHNY and CDR2 SVGAGI (reference sequence). Trimming stripped 6 bases from V and 5 bases from J, with 6 bases between. This CDR3 has 11 residues. CDR3: CASRNRDTQYF. CDR3 DNA sequence: TGTGCCAGCAGGAACAGAGATACGCAGTATTTT.

This clonotype came up a few times. The chain recombines TRBV11-2 with TRBJ2-5; TRBD2 aligns across 7 bases. V was clipped by 3 bases and J by 5 bases; unmatched bases: 12. Germline V gives CDR1 SGHAT, CDR2 FQNNGV. This CDR3 contains 16 residues. In DNA, the CDR3 is TGTGCCAGCAGCTTTTTCGAGGCGGGAGTCCAGGAGACCCAGTACTTC. Residues: CASSFFEAGVQETQYF.

Only a few counts were recorded for this clonotype. V usage is TRBV24-1 and J usage is TRBJ2-3, with unresolved D. V gave up 12 bases and J gave up 12 bases, with 21 bases separating them. Germline values: CDR1 KGHDR, CDR2 SFDVKD. This CDR3 has 12 residues. This CDR3 is CAPIGTSYFQYF. DNA for the CDR3: TGTGCCCCTATCGGCACGTCTTATTTTCAGTATTTT.

The sample holds many counts of this clonotype. V and J are TRBV5-5 and TRBJ2-2, with D possibly called TRBD1 or TRBD2 (5 bases each). Germline CDR1 and CDR2: SGHKS and YYEKEE (reference sequence). The CDR3 loop spans 15 amino acids. Trimming pared 4 bases from V and 2 bases from J, leaving 12 bases between. CDR3 loop: CASSVGTVNTGELFF. For the CDR3, the DNA is TGTGCCAGCAGCGTCGGGACGGTAAACACCGGGGAGCTGTTTTTT.

This clonotype was recorded a few times. The chain uses TRBV4-3 and TRBJ2-7, with D perhaps TRBD1 or TRBD2 (6 bases each). Looked up from germline, CDR1 is LGHNA and CDR2 is YSLEER. V was cut by 1 base and J by 6 bases, with 16 bases left in between. The CDR3 spans 15 residues. For the CDR3, the DNA is TGCGCCAGCAGCCAAGTAGCGGCAGGGGAGAGCGAGCAGTACTTC. It is translated as CASSQVAAGESEQYF.

This clonotype was counted between two and nine times. The J gene is TRBJ2-1, the V gene TRBV9; 10 nucleotides match TRBD2. With 2 bases clipped from V and 6 bases from J, the junction kept 2 bases outside the gene matches. The germline V gene has CDR1 SGDLS and CDR2 YYNGEE. This CDR3 contains 14 residues. The CDR3 DNA is TGTGCCAGCAGCGTCACTAGCGGGATCAATGAGCAGTTCTTC. Amino acid sequence: CASSVTSGINEQFF.

This clonotype was seen a handful of times. V usage is TRBV29-1 and J usage is TRBJ2-4; D is possibly TRBD1 (6 bases). Between the trimmed V and J ends, which lost 6 bases and 7 bases, there was a span of 16 bases. The germline gives CDR1 SQVTM, CDR2 ANQGSEA. The CDR3 totals 13 residues. The CDR3 DNA follows: TGCAGCGTGCTAAACCGGGACATGAACATTCAGTACTTC. As protein: CSVLNRDMNIQYF.

In its sample, this clonotype was seen a few times. The chain is built from TRBV5-1 and TRBJ2-5; D possibly corresponds to TRBD1 (6 bases). The CDR3 consists of 15 residues. Trimming took 0 bases from V and 4 from J, leaving 13 bases between them. CDR1 and CDR2 (germline): SGHRS, YFSETQ. CDR3 nucleotides: TGCGCCAGCAGCTTGGCCAGGGGAGATCCAGAGACCCAGTACTTC. Its translation: CASSLARGDPETQYF.

This clonotype was counted many times. This chain connects TRBV24-1 to TRBJ2-1; 9 bases map to TRBD1. V shed 3 bases, J shed 4 bases, and the junction held 6 bases outside the gene matches. This CDR3 has 16 amino acids. Germline CDR1 KGHDR, CDR2 SFDVKD. CDR3 region: CATSDPLGTGYNEQFF. The CDR3 DNA follows: TGTGCCACCAGTGATCCCCTCGGGACAGGGTACAATGAGCAGTTCTTC.

The rearrangement uses TRBV5-8 and TRBJ2-2; D unclear. Trimming removed 1 base at V and 7 bases at J, with 11 bases between. CDR1 and CDR2 (germline): SGHTS, YDEGEE. The CDR3 covers 14 residues. The CDR3 DNA reads as TGTGCCAGCAGCTTGTGGCTAGATAACGGGGAGCTGTTTTTT. Translated, it gives CASSLWLDNGELFF.

This chain joins TRBV12-3 or TRBV12-4 and TRBJ2-7; unclear D gene. The CDR3 spans 11 residues. Trimming pared 8 bases from V and 2 bases from J, leaving 7 bases between. The CDR3 DNA reads as TGTGCCAGCGCAAGGGCCTACGAGCAGTACTTC. This gives the protein CASARAYEQYF.

The chain uses TRBV27 and TRBJ1-6, with D possibly TRBD1 on 5 matching bases. Trimming pared 2 bases from V and 7 bases from J, leaving 18 bases between. The germline V gene encodes CDR1 MNHEY and CDR2 SMNVEV (reference sequence). The length of the CDR3 is 17 residues. The CDR3 loop reads CASSLKPGPRENSPLHF. Written as DNA, the CDR3 is TGTGCCAGCAGTTTAAAACCGGGGCCCCGCGAAAATTCACCCCTCCACTTT.

This chain connects TRBV5-4 to TRBJ1-1, with 7 bases aligning to TRBD1. Germline V CDR1 and CDR2: SGHNT, YYREEE (reference sequence). With 3 bases clipped from V and 1 base from J, the junction kept 3 bases outside the gene matches. The CDR3 runs 14 residues. In DNA, the CDR3 is TGTGCCAGCAGCTCCCGACAGGGGAACACTGAAGCTTTCTTT. Translation: CASSSRQGNTEAFF.

This sequence joins TRBV12-3 or TRBV12-4 and TRBJ2-4; the D call may be TRBD1 or TRBD2 (5 bases each). V was shortened by 5 bases and J by 6 bases, with 14 bases between the two germline ends. The CDR3 length is 14 residues. The CDR3: CASSAGTDLNIQYF. CDR3 bases: TGTGCCAGCAGTGCAGGGACGGATTTAAACATTCAGTACTTC.

V usage is TRBV4-1 and J usage is TRBJ1-1; 9 nucleotides agree with TRBD1. This CDR3 region has 18 residues. CDR1 MGHRA and CDR2 YSYEKL come from the germline V gene. V gave up 4 bases and J gave up 1 base; unmatched junction bases: 13. The CDR3, as DNA: TGCGCCAGCAGCCCCGGCCTGAGGGACAGGGCCAAGAACACTGAAGCTTTCTTT. Protein: CASSPGLRDRAKNTEAFF.

The V and J genes are TRBV12-3 or TRBV12-4 and TRBJ1-6, with D unclear. Between the trimmed V and J ends, which lost 5 bases and 5 bases, there was a span of 10 bases. The length of the CDR3 is 14 residues. CDR3 nucleotides: TGTGCCAGCAGTAGGAGCAAACATAATTCACCCCTCCACTTT. It is translated as CASSRSKHNSPLHF.

This clonotype was seen at least ten times. Sequence at one end of the junction differs from germline and may be a read error. J is TRBJ1-1 and V is TRBV29-1; D call uncertain. The CDR3 loop spans 13 amino acids. Germline loops: CDR1 SQVTM, CDR2 ANQGSEA. Here the CDR3 DNA reads TGCAGCGTTGGGTTTCCGGAGAACACTGAAGCCTTCTTT. It yields the protein CSVGFPENTEAFF.

The gene calls are TRBV6-1 and TRBJ1-2; D gene unclear. Germline values: CDR1 MNHNS, CDR2 SASEGT. This CDR3 region has 15 residues. V lost 6 bases, J lost 4 bases, and 18 bases lay in between. The DNA of the CDR3 is TGTGCCAGCAGGCCCACCCCCTCGCAGAGCTATGGCTACACCTTC. Translated: CASRPTPSQSYGYTF.

This clonotype was observed a handful of times. The V and J genes are TRBV28 and TRBJ2-3; TRBD1 matches 9 bases. V lost 4 bases to trimming and J lost 3 bases; unmatched junction nucleotides: 2. The CDR3 contains 14 residues. Germline CDR1 MDHEN, CDR2 SYDVKM. The CDR3 sequence is CASSWTGATDTQYF. The DNA for the CDR3 is TGTGCCAGCAGTTGGACAGGGGCAACAGATACGCAGTATTTT.

This clonotype was observed a handful of times. The V gene is TRBV28, the J gene TRBJ2-7; D is ambiguous. Per the germline V gene, CDR1 is MDHEN and CDR2 is SYDVKM. The CDR3 spans 14 residues. V lost 3 bases, J lost 5 bases, and 14 bases lay in between. Here the CDR3 DNA reads TGTGCCAGCAGTTTCTCGGGCCGCCATGACGAGCAGTACTTC. Amino acid sequence: CASSFSGRHDEQYF.

The chain is built from TRBV10-3 and TRBJ1-3; TRBD1 might be the D (5 bases). This CDR3 spans 13 amino acids. CDR1 is ENHRY and CDR2 is SYGVKD in the germline V gene. Trimming took 10 bases from V and 2 from J, leaving 12 bases between them. In DNA form, the CDR3 reads TGTGCCACCGGGACCCGCGCTGGAAACACCATATATTTT. The encoded protein is CATGTRAGNTIYF.

The rearrangement uses TRBV6-5 and TRBJ1-4; TRBD1 is a possible D gene (5 bases). Germline V gene data show CDR1 as MNHEY and CDR2 as SVGAGI. The CDR3 is made up of 14 amino acids. Here the CDR3 DNA reads TGTGCGAGTAAAGGGACCGAAACTAATGAAAAACTGTTTTTT. Amino acid sequence: CASKGTETNEKLFF.